Sequencing of this T cell receptor (beta chain) was carried out in a study of tissue T cells after allogeneic stem cell transplantation. Broader study findings: Anatomically similar tissues had similar TCR repertoires within each patient. Few T cell clones were shared across patients, but motif clusters showed tissue-specific shared signatures. In patients and mice, blood and spleen missed much of tissue repertoire.

Documented time point: mouse harvest day 14 after allogeneic transplant. Each mouse received 10^7 T-cell-depleted marrow cells plus 10^6 splenic CD5+ T cells by tail vein. This mouse GVHD model was MHC-mismatched B6 to BALB/c, profiled day 7 or 14. This clone is categorized as medium-sized. Its antigen remains unknown. Gene labels here are mouse ones. Libraries were prepared by immunoSEQ multiplex PCR; TCRdb keeps only in-frame clonotypes and omits some of them. The data contain fewer than 5,000 clones, approximately 50% of them singletons. The sequencing input was gut tissue. The receptor was isolated from a female BALB/c mouse given C57BL/6 T cells with graft-versus-host disease after an allogeneic hematopoietic cell transplant.

The DNA read from the CDR3 is TGTGCCAGCGGTGACCGGGACTCTTATGAACAGTAC. The encoded protein is CASGDRDSYEQY. The full CDR3 protein reads CASGDRDSYEQYF. The J gene is TRBJ2-7, the V gene TRBV13-2; perhaps TRBD2 as D (6 bases). The read ends 1 residue early relative to the CDR3; the germline J gene fills the gap. This CDR3 is 13 amino acids long. Trimming pared 2 bases from V and 4 bases from J, leaving 10 bases between. The V gene's germline CDR1 is NNHNN and CDR2 SYGAGS (reference sequence).